Each of the 7 T cell receptor beta chains below was sequenced from the same sample in a study of shared clonotypes between healthy human individuals. Sequencing was performed with immunoSEQ multiplex PCR; in TCRdb, only in-frame clones are kept and a portion is missing. The sample consists of 2 million to 3 million clones, roughly 93% of them appearing once. The sample was naive CD4+ T cells from PBMCs. Subset defined: CD45RA+ positively selected. The receptors come from a man aged 18-30 years in good health. Some clones in this sample may be carry-over from other donors' samples.

The sample holds a few counts of this clone. The V gene is TRBV6-6, the J gene TRBJ1-1; D call uncertain. The CDR3 has 13 amino acids. The germline V gene encodes CDR1 MNHNY and CDR2 SVGAGI (reference sequence). V was trimmed by 5 bases and J by 1 base, leaving 8 bases between them. In DNA, the CDR3 is TGTGCCAGCAGTCCCGCCAAGAACACTGAAGCTTTCTTT. Amino acids: CASSPAKNTEAFF.

As concerns this clone: At the DNA level, this CDR3 is encoded by other sequences in the same sample as well. The chain is built from TRBV28 and TRBJ2-7; TRBD2 matches 8 bases. The CDR3 length is 13 residues. Germline CDR1 MDHEN, CDR2 SYDVKM. Trimming at V came to 5 bases and at J to 4 bases, leaving 4 bases not matched to a gene. CDR3 region: CASSLSGTYEQYF. The CDR3, as DNA: TGTGCCAGCAGTCTTAGCGGGACTTACGAGCAGTACTTC. The full variable domain, completed using reference TRBV28 and TRBJ2-7, is DVKVTQSSRYLVKRTGEKVFLECVQDMDHENMFWYRQDPGLGLRLIYFSYDVKMKEKGDIPEGYSVSREKKERFSLILESASTNQTSMYLCASSLSGTYEQYFGPGTRLTVT.

The chain combines TRBV6-5 with TRBJ2-7; D is uncertain. Trimming removed 0 bases at V and 6 bases at J, with 12 bases between. Per germline, CDR1 MNHEY and CDR2 SVGAGI. This CDR3 is built from 14 residues. The CDR3 reads CASSYSMAVTEQYF. The CDR3 bases are TGTGCCAGCAGTTACTCGATGGCCGTCACCGAGCAGTACTTC.

This chain's CDR3 is CASSNEVGVDGTEAFF. The CDR3 region has the DNA TGTGCCAGCTCCAACGAGGTCGGGGTTGACGGCACTGAAGCTTTCTTT. The chain links TRBV21-1 to TRBJ1-1. TRBV21-1 is described as a pseudogene. There are 16 residues in the CDR3.

J is TRBJ1-3 and V is TRBV6-5, with TRBD1 identical over 8 bases. This CDR3 region has 15 residues. CDR1 MNHEY and CDR2 SVGAGI come from the germline V gene. V dropped 6 bases and J dropped 2; count of bases not matched to a gene: 6. The CDR3 here is CASSRTGGTGNTIYF. The CDR3 DNA reads TGTGCCAGCAGCCGAACAGGGGGGACTGGAAACACCATATATTTT.

V usage is TRBV28 and J usage is TRBJ2-3; TRBD2 matches at 9 bases. V lost 7 bases, J lost 2 bases, and 10 bases stayed unmatched. CDR3 length: 16 amino acids. Per the germline V gene, CDR1 is MDHEN and CDR2 is SYDVKM. The CDR3 bases are TGTGCCAGCACGCGGGGGGGCGTCAAGAACACAGATACGCAGTATTTT. Protein sequence: CASTRGGVKNTDTQYF.

This chain connects TRBV9 to TRBJ2-3; the match to TRBD2 covers 15 bases. J gave up 1 base and V 4 bases, and 7 bases lay outside the gene matches. CDR3 length: 18 amino acids. Germline lookup yields CDR1 SGDLS and CDR2 YYNGEE. In DNA, the CDR3 is TGTGCCAGCAGCCCCGGGACTAGCGGGAGGAGGCGCACAGATACGCAGTATTTT. It codes for CASSPGTSGRRRTDTQYF.